These 24 T cell receptor beta chains were all obtained from the same sample, sequenced in a study of patients and donors after allogeneic stem cell transplantation. TCRdb processed the RT-PCR reads anew with MiXCR; each CDR3 protein has one entry. The table has roughly 940,000 distinct CDR3 sequences, about a sixth seen once. Sequenced sample: blood, either unsorted or a sorted T cell fraction (not recorded which). Receptor source: a human donor who was either an allogeneic HSCT recipient or a stem cell or donor lymphocyte infusion donor (not recorded which). It is not recorded whose cells these are; they may come from a transplant donor.

V and J are TRBV21-1 and TRBJ2-5; no check of the table's D call, TRBD1, against the DNA was made. TRBV21-1 is a known pseudogene. The CDR3 spans 15 residues. In nucleotides, the CDR3 is TGTGCCAGCACCCTGGGAAGGGCTTCACAAGAGACCCAGTACTTC. Translating it yields CASTLGRASQETQYF.

This clonotype was counted between two and nine times. This sequence joins TRBV6-1 and TRBJ1-2; 12 bases are a match to TRBD1. V shed 6 bases, J shed 6 bases, and the junction held 11 bases outside the gene matches. The CDR3 consists of 16 residues. CDR1 and CDR2 from the germline V gene are MNHNS and SASEGT. The CDR3 bases are TGTGCCAGCAGCACGGGACAGGGGGCGATAGTTGATGGCTACACCTTC. This gives the protein CASSTGQGAIVDGYTF.

The chain couples TRBV24-1 to TRBJ2-1; TRBD1 matches at 11 bases. The CDR3 loop spans 16 amino acids. Germline V gives CDR1 KGHDR, CDR2 SFDVKD. V shed 4 bases, J shed 8 bases, and the junction held 9 bases outside the gene matches. The CDR3 DNA follows: TGTGCCACCAGTGAATCCGGGACAGGGGGTAGAGATGAGCAGTTCTTC. It translates to CATSESGTGGRDEQFF.

Only a few counts were recorded for this clonotype. In DNA form, the CDR3 reads TGTGCCAGCATCTTAGGGGGGGACAGGCACCCCAACTATGGCTACACCTTC. It is translated as CASILGGDRHPNYGYTF. The chain has TRBV12-3 or TRBV12-4 and TRBJ1-2; 8 nucleotides align to TRBD1. V was clipped by 7 bases and J by 2 bases; unmatched bases: 15. The CDR3 loop spans 17 amino acids.

Written as DNA, the CDR3 is TGCAGTGCGGATTTTACAGGGCACAATCAGCCCCAGCATTTT. This encodes CSADFTGHNQPQHF. The chain has TRBV20-1 and TRBJ1-5; possibly TRBD1 for D (6 bases). The CDR3 is 14 amino acids. The V end lost 6 bases, the J end lost 3 bases, and 15 bases lay between the germline ends. Germline V gene lookup returns CDR1 DFQATT and CDR2 SNEGSKA (reference sequence).

This clonotype was seen more than once but under ten times. The gene calls are TRBV5-1 and TRBJ2-5; TRBD2 is a possible D gene (6 bases). CDR1 is SGHRS and CDR2 is YFSETQ in the germline V gene. This CDR3 spans 14 amino acids. V was shortened by 4 bases and J by 4 bases, with 14 bases between the two germline ends. In DNA, the CDR3 is TGCGCCAGCAGCCCCCCGGGTAGCGGAGAGACCCAGTACTTC. This gives the protein CASSPPGSGETQYF.

This chain connects TRBV12-3 or TRBV12-4 to TRBJ2-1; D unresolved. Trimming stripped 4 bases from V and 9 bases from J, with 16 bases between. The CDR3 covers 14 residues. CDR3: CASSYFSVGGEQFF. The CDR3 nucleotides are TGTGCCAGCAGTTACTTCTCTGTCGGTGGTGAGCAGTTCTTC.

This clonotype was recorded a few times. The CDR3 bases are TGTGCCAGCGCAGTTATCATCGGCCCTAGGAAGTGGCAGTACTTC. This gives the protein CASAVIIGPRKWQYF. This chain links TRBV2 with TRBJ2-7; unclear D gene. The CDR3 totals 15 residues. V lost 8 bases, J lost 9 bases, and 26 bases lay in between. Germline V gene data show CDR1 as SNHLY and CDR2 as FYNNEI.

The sample holds a few counts of this clonotype. CDR3 region: CASSQAGVTEAFF. The CDR3 nucleotides are TGCGCCAGCAGCCAAGCAGGGGTCACTGAAGCTTTCTTT. The chain has TRBV4-3 and TRBJ1-1, with D maybe TRBD1 (6 bases). Trimming pared 1 base from V and 4 bases from J, leaving 7 bases between. The length of the CDR3 is 13 residues. CDR1 and CDR2 (germline): LGHNA, YSLEER.

This clonotype has ten or more counts. This chain connects TRBV24-1 to TRBJ1-2, with D maybe TRBD1 (6 bases). There are 16 residues in the CDR3. Germline lookup yields CDR1 KGHDR and CDR2 SFDVKD. Trimming took 2 bases from V and 4 from J, leaving 16 bases between them. CDR3: CATSDSRGTLSYGYTF. Here the CDR3 DNA reads TGTGCCACCAGTGATTCCAGAGGGACATTAAGCTATGGCTACACCTTC.

A few counts support this clonotype. The rearrangement uses TRBV12-3 or TRBV12-4 and TRBJ1-1; D is uncertain. V was cut by 4 bases and J by 4 bases, with 13 bases left in between. The CDR3 has 14 residues. As DNA, the CDR3 is TGTGCCAGCAGTTCAGCGGGTTCGGCCACTGAAGCTTTCTTT. It is translated as CASSSAGSATEAFF.

This clonotype was detected once. This chain joins TRBV12-3 or TRBV12-4 and TRBJ2-1; a possible D gene is TRBD2 (6 bases). Trimming cost V 2 bases and J 4 bases, with 15 bases left between them. The CDR3 is made up of 16 amino acids. CDR3 loop: CASSLRRGAGYNEQFF. CDR3 coding DNA: TGTGCCAGCAGTTTAAGGCGCGGGGCCGGGTACAATGAGCAGTTCTTC.

This clonotype was detected ten times or more. J is TRBJ2-1 and V is TRBV6-1, with a weak D call TRBD2 (6 bases). The CDR3 is 13 amino acids. The germline V gene has CDR1 MNHNS and CDR2 SASEGT. The V end was cut by 7 bases, the J end by 2 bases, with 9 bases between. CDR3 residues: CASKRAAYNEQFF. CDR3 coding DNA: TGTGCCAGCAAGCGGGCTGCCTACAATGAGCAGTTCTTC.

The rearrangement uses TRBV29-1 and TRBJ2-5, with 13 bases aligning to TRBD2. The CDR3 contains 14 residues. The V gene end was trimmed by 7 bases and the J gene end by 7 bases; junction bases not matched to a gene: 9. Germline V gene data show CDR1 as SQVTM and CDR2 as ANQGSEA. CDR3 residues: CSGRLAGGPSTQYF. Here the CDR3 DNA reads TGCAGCGGTCGACTAGCGGGGGGCCCCTCGACCCAGTACTTC.

The V call is TRBV11-2, the J call TRBJ2-1, with 10 bases matching TRBD1. Germline V gives CDR1 SGHAT, CDR2 FQNNGV. This CDR3 is built from 15 residues. V gave up 5 bases and J gave up 8 bases; unmatched junction bases: 9. This chain's CDR3 is CASSRTGGRMDEQFF. The CDR3 DNA sequence: TGTGCCAGCAGCCGGACAGGGGGTCGAATGGATGAGCAGTTCTTC.

This clonotype was counted between two and nine times. The V gene is TRBV6-1, the J gene TRBJ2-3; no reliable D call. The germline V gene has CDR1 MNHNS and CDR2 SASEGT. This CDR3 is 16 amino acids long. The V and J ends lost 5 bases and 2 bases respectively, with 17 bases between them. This CDR3 is CASSIREGYSTDTQYF. In nucleotides, the CDR3 is TGTGCCAGCAGTATTCGTGAAGGTTACTCCACAGATACGCAGTATTTT.

In its sample, this clonotype was seen many times. The chain recombines TRBV10-3 with TRBJ2-1, with a weak D call TRBD1 (5 bases). The CDR3 extends over 12 amino acids. V lost 5 bases to trimming and J lost 9 bases, with 11 bases between them. CDR1 is ENHRY, CDR2 SYGVKD, per germline. CDR3 residues: CAISQGKREQFF. The CDR3 bases are TGTGCCATCAGTCAGGGAAAGCGTGAGCAGTTCTTC.

This clonotype appeared a few times. The chain carries TRBV5-1 and TRBJ2-7, with D tentatively TRBD1 (5 bases). In germline, CDR1 is SGHRS, CDR2 YFSETQ. This CDR3 has 13 amino acids. V lost 0 bases and J 4 bases, leaving 8 bases between the germline ends. CDR3 DNA sequence: TGCGCCAGCAGCTTGGAGGGGTGGTACGAGCAGTACTTC. It codes for CASSLEGWYEQYF.

The J gene is TRBJ1-1, the V gene TRBV20-1, with a tentative D call TRBD1 (5 bases). The V gene lost 5 bases and the J gene lost 11 bases, with 18 bases spanning the gap. Germline V gives CDR1 DFQATT, CDR2 SNEGSKA (reference sequence). The length of the CDR3 is 12 residues. This chain's CDR3 is CSAPVGGRQAFF. CDR3 coding DNA: TGCAGTGCTCCGGTGGGGGGACGGCAGGCTTTCTTT.

The chain uses TRBV6-1 and TRBJ2-7; D unresolved. The CDR3 runs 12 residues. Germline CDR1 is MNHNS and CDR2 is SASEGT. Trimming took 3 bases from V and 5 from J, leaving 8 bases between them. The CDR3 DNA sequence: TGTGCCAGCAGTGATCCCCAAGACGAGCAGTACTTC. This sequence encodes CASSDPQDEQYF.

At least ten counts were recorded for this clonotype. The chain links TRBV27 to TRBJ2-7, with D perhaps matching TRBD1 (6 bases). Germline CDR1 reads MNHEY; CDR2 reads SMNVEV (reference sequence). With 4 bases removed from V and 0 bases from J, the gap between germline ends came to 7 bases. The CDR3 length is 13 residues. The CDR3 DNA sequence: TGTGCCAGCAGTTGGACAGTCTCCTACGAGCAGTACTTC. It is translated as CASSWTVSYEQYF.

This clonotype was recorded a few times. V usage is TRBV5-6 and J usage is TRBJ1-4; TRBD1 might be the D (5 bases). The V gene's germline CDR1 is SGHDT and CDR2 YYEEEE. V was pared by 7 bases and J by 4 bases, with 11 bases between. The CDR3 covers 13 residues. In DNA, the CDR3 is TGTGCCAGCGGACGAGGGGATAATGAAAAACTGTTTTTT. This sequence encodes CASGRGDNEKLFF.

There are a few counts of this clonotype. The chain employs TRBV20-1 and TRBJ2-3; perhaps D is TRBD1 or TRBD2 (5 bases each). Germline V CDR1 and CDR2: DFQATT, SNEGSKA (reference sequence). Trimming removed 6 bases from V and 3 bases from J, with 10 bases in between. The CDR3 length is 12 residues. The CDR3 here is CSAAWGTDTQYF. DNA of the CDR3: TGCAGTGCCGCGTGGGGGACAGATACGCAGTATTTT.

V gene TRBV6-5 combines with J gene TRBJ1-2; D gene unclear. Germline-derived CDR1 and CDR2 are MNHEY and SVGAGI. V dropped 2 bases and J dropped 4 bases, with 11 bases sitting between them. The CDR3 has 14 amino acids. CDR3 loop: CASSYTAGVYGYTF. The CDR3 DNA follows: TGTGCCAGCAGTTACACAGCCGGGGTCTATGGCTACACCTTC.